A selection of T cell receptor beta chains follows, all from one sample in a study of cytomegalovirus exposure and HLA in healthy donors. Produced via immunoSEQ multiplex PCR; TCRdb's table is partial and in-frame only. This repertoire shows about 100,000 clones, about 79% found once; its top ten account for approximately 1.2%. Sequencing was carried out using PBMCs. The receptor set was obtained from a woman younger than 30 in good health and CMV-seronegative. The CDR3 runs from the conserved cysteine through the conserved F or W. The D gene is left open where the match is weak. The listing skips clone size in some rows; elsewhere it reads once, few, many or a size class.

cdr3_nt	cdr3_aa	v_call	j_call	clone_size	d_call
TGTGCCAGCAGCTTAGGAGTCGGTGAGACCCAGTACTTC	CASSLGVGETQYF	TRBV7-2	TRBJ2-5	-	-
TGCGCCAGCAGCCAAGGGGATGACAGGGTGTATGAAAAACTGTTTTTT	CASSQGDDRVYEKLFF	TRBV4-1	TRBJ1-4	-	TRBD1
TGTGCCAGCAGCGTAGCTGGGCGGGAGAGGGATGAGCAGTTCTTC	CASSVAGRERDEQFF	TRBV9	TRBJ2-1	-	TRBD2
TGCGCCAGCAGCTTGGCCCAGGGGGTTTCACCCCTCCACTTT	CASSLAQGVSPLHF	TRBV5-1	TRBJ1-6	-	TRBD1
TGCAGTGCTTTCCAGCGGGAGGAGCAGTTCTTC	CSAFQREEQFF	TRBV20-1	TRBJ2-1	-	TRBD2
TGTGCCAGCCATACTGACAGGGTGGAGAATGAGCAGTTCTTC	CASHTDRVENEQFF	TRBV6-6	TRBJ2-1	-	TRBD1
TGCAGCGTTGCGGTCGGACAGGGATTTTACGACGAGCAGTACTTC	CSVAVGQGFYDEQYF	TRBV29-1	TRBJ2-7	-	TRBD1
TGTGCCAGCAGTTTCTCTCAGGGGGCGGGTCAGCCCCAGCATTTT	CASSFSQGAGQPQHF	TRBV28	TRBJ1-5	-	TRBD1
TGTGCCAGCAGTGAAGGGGATAGCGGAAGAACCGGGGAGCTGTTTTTT	CASSEGDSGRTGELFF	TRBV25-1	TRBJ2-2	-	-
TGTGCCAGCAGCTTCCGGCTGACAGGGAAGATAGCTGGAAACACCATATATTTT	CASSFRLTGKIAGNTIYF	TRBV5-4	TRBJ1-3	-	TRBD1
TGTGCCAGCAGCTTAGGACTAGCCAGGCCCACAGATACGCAGTATTTT	CASSLGLARPTDTQYF	TRBV11-1	TRBJ2-3	-	TRBD2
TGTGCCAGCACGCTTGGGACTTCCTCTGGAAACACCATATATTTT	CASTLGTSSGNTIYF	TRBV28	TRBJ1-3	-	-
TGTGCCAGCTCACCAGGACTAGCCTACGAGCAGTACTTC	CASSPGLAYEQYF	TRBV18	TRBJ2-7	once	TRBD2
TGTGCCAGCAGCCGGACTAGCTCCTACGAGCAGTACTTC	CASSRTSSYEQYF	TRBV6-5	TRBJ2-7	-	TRBD2
TGTGCCAGCAGTTCTGGGGGGCAGGGGGCGAATGAGCAGTTCTTC	CASSSGGQGANEQFF	TRBV6-6	TRBJ2-1	-	TRBD1
TGCGCCAGCAGCCATACAGGGGGGATGAAAGCTTTCTTT	CASSHTGGMKAFF	TRBV4-1	TRBJ1-1	-	TRBD1
TGTGCCAGCAGTCGGGAGGCCACAGATACGCAGTATTTT	CASSREATDTQYF	TRBV28	TRBJ2-3	-	TRBD2
TGCGCCAGCAGCCAAGGCTCGGGGTGGGCTGAAGCTTTCTTT	CASSQGSGWAEAFF	TRBV4-3	TRBJ1-1	-	-
TGTGCCAGCAGCTTGGGGCAGGGGGCAAACACCGGGGAGCTGTTTTTT	CASSLGQGANTGELFF	TRBV5-4	TRBJ2-2	-	TRBD1
TGTGCCAGCAGTGGGCGGACAGGGAATTCACCCCTCCACTTT	CASSGRTGNSPLHF	TRBV2	TRBJ1-6	-	TRBD1
TGTGCCAGCAGCAAAGAGGTGGGGGAGCTGTTTTTT	CASSKEVGELFF	TRBV7-9	TRBJ2-2	-	-
TGTGCCACCAAATTCACCCCGGGGACTAGCGGACCCTACAATGAGCAGTTCTTC	CATKFTPGTSGPYNEQFF	TRBV19	TRBJ2-1	-	TRBD2
TGTGCCAGCAGTCAGAACAGGGGGGGGGTGGAAAAACTGTTTTTT	CASSQNRGGVEKLFF	TRBV28	TRBJ1-4	-	TRBD1
TGTGCCATCAGGCGCTCAGGGAGGACTAACGAGCAGTACTTC	CAIRRSGRTNEQYF	TRBV10-3	TRBJ2-7	-	-
TGCGCCAGCAGCTTTAGACTAGCGGGGGCCTACGAGCAGTACTTC	CASSFRLAGAYEQYF	TRBV5-1	TRBJ2-7	-	TRBD2
TGTGCCTGGAACCGACAGGTTGGAGTTTGGACCCAGTACTTC	CAWNRQVGVWTQYF	TRBV30	TRBJ2-5	-	-
TGTGCCAGCAGCGTGGAGGATGGTAGCGGGGCGCAGTACTTC	CASSVEDGSGAQYF	TRBV5-6	TRBJ2-7	-	TRBD2
TGTGCCAGCAACCTGGGACAGGGCTTTGGTGGGGCCAACGTCCTGACTTTC	CASNLGQGFGGANVLTF	TRBV28	TRBJ2-6	-	TRBD1
TGTGCCTGGGGATCGTGGAGTTACAATGAGCAGTTCTTC	CAWGSWSYNEQFF	TRBV30	TRBJ2-1	-	-
TGTGCCATCAGTGCCGTAGCGGGGAACTATGGCTACACCTTC	CAISAVAGNYGYTF	TRBV10-3	TRBJ1-2	-	-
TGCGCCAGCAGCGGGGGACAGGGGCACACCATATATTTT	CASSGGQGHTIYF	TRBV5-1	TRBJ1-3	-	TRBD1
TGCAGCGTTGGGGTGGGACTAGATCGCGAGCAGTACTTC	CSVGVGLDREQYF	TRBV29-1	TRBJ2-7	-	TRBD2
TGTGCCAGCAGCCTCGGGGGGGCACCCCTCCACTTT	CASSLGGAPLHF	TRBV7-9	TRBJ1-6	-	-
TGTGCCAGCAACAACGGGGCAGGGGCGAGTGAAGCTTTCTTT	CASNNGAGASEAFF	TRBV6-5	TRBJ1-1	-	-
TGTGCCAGCAGTAAAGGGAGGGTCGCTGGGGCCAACGTCCTGACTTTC	CASSKGRVAGANVLTF	TRBV27	TRBJ2-6	once	TRBD2
TGTGCCAGCAGCTTATGGGCTTACGAGCAGTACTTC	CASSLWAYEQYF	TRBV7-2	TRBJ2-7	once	-
TGTGCCAGCAGCGCCCATGCGGGGGGCGAGCAGTACTTC	CASSAHAGGEQYF	TRBV9	TRBJ2-7	-	TRBD2
TGCGCCAGCAGCCAAGGCCCCGGCACCGGGGAGACCCAGTACTTC	CASSQGPGTGETQYF	TRBV4-1	TRBJ2-5	-	-
TGTGCCAGCAGCTTAACCGGGACTAGCGGGAGCCGCCCGTACAATGAGCAGTTCTTC	CASSLTGTSGSRPYNEQFF	TRBV7-3	TRBJ2-1	-	TRBD2
TGCGCCAGCAGCTTGGCGACAGGGGGGGGGCAAGAGACCCAGTACTTC	CASSLATGGGQETQYF	TRBV5-1	TRBJ2-5	-	TRBD1
TGTGCCAGCAGCTGGGGACAGGGGAAAACCTACGAGCAGTACTTC	CASSWGQGKTYEQYF	TRBV5-6	TRBJ2-7	-	TRBD1
TGTGCCTGGAGTGTAATATCGGGTAGGACCGAAAGGGGTTTAGCCAAAAACATTCAGTACTTC	CAWSVISGRTERGLAKNIQYF	TRBV30	TRBJ2-4	-	-
TGTGCCAGCAGTCGGACAGGGTACAATGAGCAGTTCTTC	CASSRTGYNEQFF	TRBV28	TRBJ2-1	-	TRBD1
TGTGCCAGCAAAATAGCGGGAGCTAGCACAGATACGCAGTATTTT	CASKIAGASTDTQYF	TRBV28	TRBJ2-3	-	TRBD2
TGTGCCAGCAGTCCCGGACTTACAACTAATGAAAAACTGTTTTTT	CASSPGLTTNEKLFF	TRBV6-6	TRBJ1-4	-	-
TGTGCCAGCGGACAGCGGACAGTCTCCTACGAGCAGTACTTC	CASGQRTVSYEQYF	TRBV28	TRBJ2-7	few	-
TGTGCCAGCAGCCAAGTCGGGGGGATGAACACTGAAGCTTTCTTT	CASSQVGGMNTEAFF	TRBV14	TRBJ1-1	-	-
TGCGCCAGCAGTGGGGACATGTACCAGCCCCAGCATTTT	CASSGDMYQPQHF	TRBV10-1	TRBJ1-5	-	-